What follows describes a single T cell receptor beta chain. The sample comes from a study of blood T cell repertoires in COVID-19. As for the study in general: Whether acute or convalescent, the COVID-19 samples came from the United States, Italy and Spain. PBMCs, B-cell-depleted T cells, or T cells provided the cDNA or gDNA that made up the material.

Followed longitudinally, the Seattle patients had been enrolled during active infection. In the source study's methods: Nucleated cell number was recorded as an estimate derived from reference gene primer amplification. The assay was immunoSEQ multiplex PCR, and TCRdb's table has in-frame clones only and misses some. V, J and clone size reflect that table, while D and trimming were determined from the DNA. The top ten clones hold 3% of a sample with 300,000 to 400,000 clones, around 92% of them seen once. Input material: peripheral blood. The clonotype originates from a woman in her thirties with COVID-19, enrolled during active disease.

The CDR3, as DNA: TGTGCCAGCAGTGACCATAGCGGGAGGGCCCGGAATGAGCAGTTCTTC. It is translated as CASSDHSGRARNEQFF. The chain uses TRBV6-4 and TRBJ2-1; 11 bases are a match to TRBD2. Germline loops: CDR1 MRHNA, CDR2 SNTAGT. The CDR3 has 16 amino acids. J was trimmed by 7 bases and V by 2 bases; bases with no gene match: 7.